This T cell receptor beta chain is from a study of beta chain features in type 1 diabetes. CDR1 and CDR2 (germline): SGHAT, FQDESV (reference sequence). The V segment lost 4 bases and the J segment 8 bases; nucleotides outside the gene matches: 4. This CDR3 has 12 amino acids. Purities in excess of 95% were seen in all sorted populations. The sequenced template was cDNA made from the entire isolated RNA. Profiling relied on immunoSEQ multiplex PCR, and the TCRdb table lists in-frame clones only, not all of them. Of approximately 170,000 clones in the sample, about 9.8% are singletons; the top ten hold 2% to 2.5%.

This clonotype was sampled from a woman between 18 and 29 years old in good health. V and J are TRBV11-1 and TRBJ1-2; 7 bases align to TRBD1. The specimen sequenced was central memory CD4+ T cells from blood. CDR3 nucleotide sequence: TGTGCCAGCAGCTCACAGGGGCAAGGCTACACCTTC. It specifies CASSSQGQGYTF.